This paragraph covers one T cell receptor beta chain sequence. Data came from immunoSEQ multiplex PCR; TCRdb stores just in-frame clones and leaves some out. Of about 320,000 clones detected, roughly 86% appear once; the ten largest clones hold around 9.3%. This sample was included in a study of blood T cell repertoires in COVID-19. V shed 3 bases and J 3 bases; nucleotides not matched to a gene: 3. CDR3 size: 14 residues. Germline V gene sequence: CDR1 KGHSH, CDR2 LQKENI. Participants had their cohort set by participant-reported clinical history. Each recovered donor of Cohort 3 presented with two negative PCRs, clearance, or symptom resolution.

This chain uses TRBV18 with TRBJ1-2; 8 bases line up with TRBD1. The source of this sequence is a young woman who had recovered from COVID-19. Material: PBMCs or T cells enriched from blood (not recorded which). The CDR3 nucleotides are TGTGCCAGCTCACCCGCGGGACAGGACTATGGCTACACCTTC. Amino acid sequence: CASSPAGQDYGYTF.